These 15 T cell receptor beta chains were all obtained from the same sample, sequenced in a study of PD-L1 blockade in urothelial cancer. Clones were sequenced by immunoSEQ multiplex PCR, and TCRdb holds only the in-frame ones, with some missing. Of tens of thousands of clones in the sample, 84% were seen once. The sample's time point: pretreatment peripheral blood. Sequencing used PBMCs, obtained around atezolizumab (anti-PD-L1) treatment. These receptor sequences come from an older woman with urothelial cancer.

The V gene is TRBV7-8, the J gene TRBJ1-1, with D unclear. V was shortened by 3 bases and J by 4 bases, with 6 bases between the two germline ends. The CDR3 is 12 amino acids. Germline-derived CDR1 and CDR2 are SGHVS and FQNEAQ. The CDR3 region has the DNA TGTGCCAGCAGCTTCCCGGTCACTGAAGCTTTCTTT. It specifies CASSFPVTEAFF.

This rearrangement joins TRBV10-3 to TRBJ2-7; 9 bases are shared with TRBD1. The length of the CDR3 is 12 residues. V was clipped by 10 bases and J by 5 bases; unmatched bases: 6. From germline, CDR1 is ENHRY and CDR2 SYGVKD. CDR3 region: CATRDRDNEQYF. Written as DNA, the CDR3 is TGTGCCACCCGGGACAGGGACAACGAGCAGTACTTC.

The chain couples TRBV7-2 to TRBJ1-2; 7 nucleotides align to TRBD1. The length of the CDR3 is 15 residues. Germline V gene lookup returns CDR1 SGHTA and CDR2 FQGNSA. The V gene end was trimmed by 5 bases and the J gene end by 5 bases; junction bases not matched to a gene: 11. The CDR3 nucleotides are TGTGCCAGCAGCCCCGGGCAGGGGGAGATGTATGGCTACACCTTC. It is translated as CASSPGQGEMYGYTF.

The chain links TRBV25-1 to TRBJ2-7; 12 nucleotides align to TRBD2. This CDR3 is built from 14 residues. Germline assignment: CDR1 MGHDK and CDR2 SYGVNS. The V segment lost 6 bases and the J segment 5 bases; nucleotides outside the gene matches: 5. CDR3 residues: CASSLAGGFDEQYF. The CDR3 coding sequence is TGTGCCAGCAGCCTAGCGGGAGGGTTCGACGAGCAGTACTTC.

DNA for the CDR3: TGTGCCAGCAGTTCGGGACAGGGCGGAGAGACCCAGTACTTC. Protein product: CASSSGQGGETQYF. The chain couples TRBV2 to TRBJ2-5, with 9 bases matching TRBD1. V lost 5 bases to trimming and J lost 4 bases; unmatched junction nucleotides: 5. Germline V gives CDR1 SNHLY, CDR2 FYNNEI. There are 14 residues in the CDR3.

J is TRBJ2-1 and V is TRBV25-1; TRBD2 agrees at 10 bases. The CDR3 consists of 16 residues. V dropped 0 bases and J dropped 5; count of bases not matched to a gene: 4. CDR1 MGHDK and CDR2 SYGVNS come from the germline V gene. Here the CDR3 reads CASSEYGTSVHNEQFF. DNA of the CDR3: TGTGCCAGCAGTGAATACGGGACTAGCGTCCACAATGAGCAGTTCTTC.

The chain employs TRBV7-9 and TRBJ2-4, with 15 bases aligning to TRBD2. The CDR3 has 19 residues. Germline CDR1 is SEHNR and CDR2 is FQNEAQ (reference sequence). J lost 0 bases, V lost 3 bases, and 6 bases had no gene match. The CDR3 DNA reads TGTGCCAGCAGCTTGGGACTAGCGGGGGGATTCTTAGCCAAAAACATTCAGTACTTC. This codes for CASSLGLAGGFLAKNIQYF.

The rearrangement joins TRBV6-5 to TRBJ2-2, with unresolved D. Germline values: CDR1 MNHEY, CDR2 SVGAGI. The CDR3 is 14 amino acids. The V and J ends lost 10 bases and 1 base respectively, with 13 bases between them. CDR3 amino acids: CATSEVLNTGELFF. The CDR3, as DNA: TGTGCCACCTCTGAGGTATTGAACACCGGGGAGCTGTTTTTT.

The chain couples TRBV7-9 to TRBJ2-2, with D unclear. CDR1 is SEHNR, CDR2 FQNEAQ, per germline (reference sequence). This CDR3 contains 13 residues. Trimming removed 8 bases from V and 8 bases from J, with 15 bases in between. CDR3 nucleotides: TGTGCCAGCCGCCCGCCGCTTGAGGGGGAGCTGTTTTTT. Protein product: CASRPPLEGELFF. Complete variable domain (other parts from reference TRBV7-9 and TRBJ2-2): DTGVSQNPRHKITKRGQNVTFRCDPISEHNRLYWYRQTLGQGPEFLTYFQNEAQLEKSRLLSDRFSAERPKGSFSTLEIQRTEQGDSAMYLCASRPPLEGELFFGEGSRLTVL.

In DNA, the CDR3 is TGCGCCAGCAGCTTGACAGGGGGCCACCCCTACGAGCAGTACTTC. Protein sequence: CASSLTGGHPYEQYF. V and J are TRBV5-1 and TRBJ2-7, with 9 bases lining up with TRBD1. The germline V gene encodes CDR1 SGHRS and CDR2 YFSETQ. Trimming took 1 base from V and 2 from J; bases not matched to a gene: 4. This CDR3 region has 15 residues.

Details on this clone: This specimen includes other DNA sequences encoding the same CDR3. The gene calls are TRBV15 and TRBJ2-7; weak D call: TRBD1 (5 bases). The ends were cut back, 0 bases at V and 4 bases at J, with 10 bases in the middle. The germline V gene has CDR1 LNHNV and CDR2 YYDKDF (reference sequence). The CDR3 has 14 amino acids. CDR3 nucleotide sequence: TGTGCCACCAGCAGAGATCAGGGTAATTACGAGCAGTACTTC. Encoded protein: CATSRDQGNYEQYF.

As DNA, the CDR3 is TGTGCCAGCAGCCCGCCGGGACTAGCGGGAGTGGGTGAGCAGTTCTTC. Translation gives CASSPPGLAGVGEQFF. The chain employs TRBV5-4 and TRBJ2-1, with TRBD2 matching over 14 bases. V was pared by 4 bases and J by 9 bases, with 9 bases of the junction left unmatched. Per the germline V gene, CDR1 is SGHNT and CDR2 is YYREEE (reference sequence). CDR3 size: 16 residues.

The rearrangement links TRBV29-1 to TRBJ1-1; D possibly corresponds to TRBD1 (6 bases). Germline CDR1 SQVTM, CDR2 ANQGSEA. V lost 7 bases, J lost 4 bases, and 13 bases lay in between. This CDR3 has 12 residues. The CDR3 coding sequence is TGCAGCGGGGACATCTTGGGCACTGAAGCTTTCTTT. Amino acid sequence: CSGDILGTEAFF.

This rearrangement joins TRBV4-1 to TRBJ2-7; perhaps TRBD2 as D (5 bases). Trimming shortened V by 4 bases and J by 5 bases, and 12 bases separated the two germline ends. The CDR3 has 13 residues. The germline V gene has CDR1 MGHRA and CDR2 YSYEKL. CDR3 sequence (DNA): TGCGCCAGCAGCCCCCGGGGTAGAAACGAGCAGTACTTC. It is translated as CASSPRGRNEQYF.

This clone came up once. This rearrangement joins TRBV6-6 to TRBJ1-2; D is perhaps TRBD1 (5 bases). Germline V gene lookup returns CDR1 MNHNY and CDR2 SVGAGI (reference sequence). V shed 2 bases and J shed 6 bases, with 13 bases lying between them. CDR3 size: 14 residues. As DNA, the CDR3 is TGTGCCAGCAGTTACCAATCCGCAGGGCATGGCTACACCTTC. This gives the protein CASSYQSAGHGYTF.